The rows below give T cell receptor beta chains drawn from one sample of a study of T cells in Graves' hyperthyroidism and ophthalmopathy. TCRdb re-called the multiplex PCR reads through MiXCR, storing one row per CDR3 protein. Of about 640,000 distinct CDR3 sequences detected, around 20% appear once; the ten largest clones hold over 30%. The sequenced sample consisted of blood. These receptors all stem from a man aged 30 to 39 with Graves' ophthalmopathy. The CDR3 runs from the conserved cysteine through the conserved F or W. D genes are given only for firm matches. Clone size is shown for a subset of rows, as once, few, many or a class of expanded clone.

J gene,D gene,clone size,V gene,CDR3 DNA,CDR3 protein
TRBJ1-2,-,-,TRBV28,TGTGCCAGCAGTTTAGGGGCCGGCTATGGCTACACCTTC,CASSLGAGYGYTF
TRBJ2-1,TRBD2,-,TRBV6-1,TGTGCCAGCAGCGAAGGGACTAGCGGGAGAATTGAGCAGTTCTTC,CASSEGTSGRIEQFF
TRBJ1-1,-,-,TRBV28,TGTGCCAGCAGTCGGGGGCACACTGAAGCTTTCTTT,CASSRGHTEAFF
TRBJ2-1,TRBD1,-,TRBV28,TGTGCCAGCAGTTTCCCGGGACAGGGCAACAACGAGTTCTTC,CASSFPGQGNNEFF
TRBJ2-7,-,many,TRBV29-1,TGCAGCGCCGAGAGGACATGGGTTACCTACGAGCAGTACTTC,CSAERTWVTYEQYF
TRBJ2-7,TRBD2,few,TRBV27,TGTGCCAGCAGTTTATTTGCTAGCGGGAGGTACGAGCAGTACTTC,CASSLFASGRYEQYF
TRBJ1-4,-,-,TRBV4-3,TGCGCCAGCAGCCAAGATATGAATGAAAAACTGTTTTTT,CASSQDMNEKLFF
TRBJ1-2,-,many,TRBV12-3/TRBV12-4,TGTGCCAGCAGTCCCGGGGCTCACTATGGCTACACCTTC,CASSPGAHYGYTF
TRBJ2-6,-,-,TRBV6-1,TGTGCCACCGACCGTCCCGGCTCTGGGGCCAACGTCCTGACTTTC,CATDRPGSGANVLTF
TRBJ2-7,-,few,TRBV9,TGTGCCAGCAGCGTTAGTAGTTCACAATCTCTGGGACCCTACTACGAGCAGTACTTC,CASSVSSSQSLGPYYEQYF
TRBJ2-7,-,few,TRBV28,TGTGCCAGCAGTTTAATATGGGCCGTCTACGAGCAGTACTTC,CASSLIWAVYEQYF
TRBJ2-7,TRBD2,many,TRBV12-3/TRBV12-4,TGTGCCACACAGCGGGGGACTAACACCTACGAGCAGTACTTC,CATQRGTNTYEQYF
TRBJ1-4,-,few,TRBV7-9,TGTGCCAGCAGTTCAAAGGCCGGGAGTAATGAAAAACTGTTTTTT,CASSSKAGSNEKLFF
TRBJ2-1,-,many,TRBV30,TGTGCCGGATCCAGACGTAACTCCTACAATGAGCAGTTCTTC,CAGSRRNSYNEQFF
TRBJ2-1,TRBD2,few,TRBV20-1,TGCAGTGCTAGAGCGGGGACTAGCGGAGACAATGAGCAGTTCTTC,CSARAGTSGDNEQFF
TRBJ1-5,-,-,TRBV24-1,TGTGCCACGGGGCCGGGCAGGGATCGCCAGCCCCAGCATTTT,CATGPGRDRQPQHF
TRBJ2-7,-,-,TRBV15,TGTGCCACCAGCAGTGGAGGGACGACCTCCTACGAGCAGTACTTC,CATSSGGTTSYEQYF
TRBJ2-3,TRBD2,-,TRBV4-3,TGCGCCAGCAGCGAGCCGGGGCTAGCGGGACGCAGAGGGGCGCAGTATTTT,CASSEPGLAGRRGAQYF
TRBJ2-7,-,-,TRBV4-1,TGCGCCAGCAGCCAATACCGGGAGACCTACGAGCAGTACTTC,CASSQYRETYEQYF
TRBJ2-1,TRBD2,-,TRBV3-1,TGTGCCAGCAGCCAAGGTCCAGCGGGAGGCCCCAATGAGCAGTTCTTC,CASSQGPAGGPNEQFF
TRBJ1-2,-,many,TRBV6-6,TGTGCCAGCAGTTACCGACCTCCCGGATATGGCTACACCTTC,CASSYRPPGYGYTF
TRBJ1-1,-,few,TRBV20-1,TGCAGTGCTAGAGAGTCCGCCCCTGAAGCTTTCTTT,CSARESAPEAFF
TRBJ2-5,-,-,TRBV12-5,TGTACTAGTGGTCCGGACAGTCAAGAGACCCAGTACTTC,CTSGPDSQETQYF
TRBJ1-3,TRBD1,-,TRBV2,TGTGCCAGCAGTGAAGGACAGGGCGGAGACACCATATATTTT,CASSEGQGGDTIYF
TRBJ2-7,TRBD1,-,TRBV28,TGTGCCAGCAGCCCGGGACAGATGACCTCCTACGAGCAGTACTTC,CASSPGQMTSYEQYF
TRBJ1-5,-,many,TRBV6-2/TRBV6-3,TGTGCCAGCAGTTACCGGCGGCAGGCGTTGACCAATCAGCCCCAGCATTTT,CASSYRRQALTNQPQHF
TRBJ2-7,-,once,TRBV4-3,TGCGCCAGCAGCCAAGACATGGCGGGTTCCTCCTACGAGCAGTACTTC,CASSQDMAGSSYEQYF